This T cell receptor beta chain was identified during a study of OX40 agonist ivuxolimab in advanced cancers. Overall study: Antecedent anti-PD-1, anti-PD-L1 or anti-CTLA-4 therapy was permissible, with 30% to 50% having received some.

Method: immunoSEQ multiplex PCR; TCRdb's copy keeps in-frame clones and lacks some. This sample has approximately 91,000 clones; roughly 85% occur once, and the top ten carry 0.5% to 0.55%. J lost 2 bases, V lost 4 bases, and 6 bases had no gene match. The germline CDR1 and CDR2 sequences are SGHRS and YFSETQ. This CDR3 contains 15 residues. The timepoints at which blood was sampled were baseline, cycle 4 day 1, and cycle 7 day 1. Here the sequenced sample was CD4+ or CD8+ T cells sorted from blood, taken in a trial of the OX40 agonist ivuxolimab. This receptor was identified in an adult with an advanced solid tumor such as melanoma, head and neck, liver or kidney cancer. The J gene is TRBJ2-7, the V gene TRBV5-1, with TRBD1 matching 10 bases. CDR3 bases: TGCGCCAGCAGCCCCCAGACAGGGGGCGCCTACGAGCAGTACTTC. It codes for CASSPQTGGAYEQYF. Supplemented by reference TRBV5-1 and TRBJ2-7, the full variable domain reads KAGVTQTPRYLIKTRGQQVTLSCSPISGHRSVSWYQQTPGQGLQFLFEYFSETQRNKGNFPGRFSGRQFSNSRSEMNVSTLELGDSALYLCASSPQTGGAYEQYFGPGTRLTVT.